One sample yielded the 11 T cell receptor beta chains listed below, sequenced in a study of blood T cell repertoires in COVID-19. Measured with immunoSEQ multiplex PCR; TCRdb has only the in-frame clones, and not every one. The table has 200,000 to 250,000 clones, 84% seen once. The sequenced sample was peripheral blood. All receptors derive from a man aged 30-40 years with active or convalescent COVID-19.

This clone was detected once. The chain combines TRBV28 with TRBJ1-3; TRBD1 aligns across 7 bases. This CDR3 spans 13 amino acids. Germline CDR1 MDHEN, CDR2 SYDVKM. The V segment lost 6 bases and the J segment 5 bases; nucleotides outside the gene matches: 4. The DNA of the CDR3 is TGTGCCAGCAGCCCAGGGGGGCGAAACACCATATATTTT. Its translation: CASSPGGRNTIYF.

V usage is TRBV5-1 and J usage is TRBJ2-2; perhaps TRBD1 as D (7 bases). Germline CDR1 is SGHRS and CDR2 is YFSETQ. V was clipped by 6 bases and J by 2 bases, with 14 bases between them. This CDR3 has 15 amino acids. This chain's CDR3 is CASTPGGLNTGELFF. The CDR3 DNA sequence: TGCGCCAGCACGCCAGGGGGGCTTAACACCGGGGAGCTGTTTTTT. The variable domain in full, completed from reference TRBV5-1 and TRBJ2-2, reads KAGVTQTPRYLIKTRGQQVTLSCSPISGHRSVSWYQQTPGQGLQFLFEYFSETQRNKGNFPGRFSGRQFSNSRSEMNVSTLELGDSALYLCASTPGGLNTGELFFGEGSRLTVL.

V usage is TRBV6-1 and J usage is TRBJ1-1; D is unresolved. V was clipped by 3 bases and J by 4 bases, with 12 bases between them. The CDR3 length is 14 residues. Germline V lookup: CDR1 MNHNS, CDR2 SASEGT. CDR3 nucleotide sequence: TGTGCCAGCAGTGAGACGGGGAGTTCCACTGAAGCTTTCTTT. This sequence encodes CASSETGSSTEAFF.

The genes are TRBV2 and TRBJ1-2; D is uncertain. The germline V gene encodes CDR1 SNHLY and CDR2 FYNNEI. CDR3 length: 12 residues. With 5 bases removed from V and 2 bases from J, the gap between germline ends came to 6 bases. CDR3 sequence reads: CASSRVNYGYTF. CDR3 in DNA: TGTGCCAGCAGTCGAGTCAACTATGGCTACACCTTC.

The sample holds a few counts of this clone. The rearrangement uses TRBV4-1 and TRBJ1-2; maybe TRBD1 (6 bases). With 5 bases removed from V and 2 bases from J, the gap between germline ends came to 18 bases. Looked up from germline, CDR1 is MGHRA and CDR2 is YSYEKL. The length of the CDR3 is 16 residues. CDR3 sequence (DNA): TGCGCCAGCAGCACCCAACCCGGGACACAGAACTATGGCTACACCTTC. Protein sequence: CASSTQPGTQNYGYTF.

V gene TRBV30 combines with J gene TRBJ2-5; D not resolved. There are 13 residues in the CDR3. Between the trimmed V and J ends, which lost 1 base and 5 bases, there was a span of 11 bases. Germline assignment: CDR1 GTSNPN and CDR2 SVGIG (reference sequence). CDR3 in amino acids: CAWSALRWETQYF. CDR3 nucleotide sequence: TGTGCCTGGAGTGCCCTACGGTGGGAGACCCAGTACTTC.

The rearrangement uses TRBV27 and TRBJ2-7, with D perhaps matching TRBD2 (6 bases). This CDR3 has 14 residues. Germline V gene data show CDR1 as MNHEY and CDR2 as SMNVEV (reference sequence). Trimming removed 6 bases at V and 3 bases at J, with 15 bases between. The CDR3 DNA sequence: TGTGCCAGCAGGCCCGGGAGACCATACTACGAGCAGTACTTC. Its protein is CASRPGRPYYEQYF.

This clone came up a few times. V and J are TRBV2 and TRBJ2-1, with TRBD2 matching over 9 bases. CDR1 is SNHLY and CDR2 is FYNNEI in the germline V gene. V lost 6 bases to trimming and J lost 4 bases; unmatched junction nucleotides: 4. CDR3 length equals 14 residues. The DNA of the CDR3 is TGTGCCAGCAGCCGACTAGCGGATTACAATGAGCAGTTCTTC. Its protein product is CASSRLADYNEQFF.

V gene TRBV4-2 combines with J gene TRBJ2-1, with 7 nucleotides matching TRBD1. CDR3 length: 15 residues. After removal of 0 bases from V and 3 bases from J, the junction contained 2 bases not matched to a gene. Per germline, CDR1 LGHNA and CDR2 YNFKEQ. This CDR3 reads CASSQDPGGYNEQFF. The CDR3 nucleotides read TGTGCCAGCAGCCAAGATCCAGGGGGCTACAATGAGCAGTTCTTC.

The DNA for the CDR3 is TGTGCCAGCCAGGGACAGGGAAGAGGGCAGCCCCAGCATTTT. It translates to CASQGQGRGQPQHF. The chain has TRBV30 and TRBJ1-5; 9 nucleotides align to TRBD1. The CDR3 runs to 14 residues. J was trimmed by 7 bases and V by 8 bases; bases with no gene match: 12. Looked up from germline, CDR1 is GTSNPN and CDR2 is SVGIG (reference sequence).

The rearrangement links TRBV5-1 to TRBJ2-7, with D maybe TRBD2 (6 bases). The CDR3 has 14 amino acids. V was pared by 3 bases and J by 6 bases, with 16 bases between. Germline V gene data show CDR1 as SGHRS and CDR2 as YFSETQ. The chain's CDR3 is CASSSGTSVSEQYF. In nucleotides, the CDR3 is TGCGCCAGCAGCTCCGGGACTTCTGTCTCCGAGCAGTACTTC.